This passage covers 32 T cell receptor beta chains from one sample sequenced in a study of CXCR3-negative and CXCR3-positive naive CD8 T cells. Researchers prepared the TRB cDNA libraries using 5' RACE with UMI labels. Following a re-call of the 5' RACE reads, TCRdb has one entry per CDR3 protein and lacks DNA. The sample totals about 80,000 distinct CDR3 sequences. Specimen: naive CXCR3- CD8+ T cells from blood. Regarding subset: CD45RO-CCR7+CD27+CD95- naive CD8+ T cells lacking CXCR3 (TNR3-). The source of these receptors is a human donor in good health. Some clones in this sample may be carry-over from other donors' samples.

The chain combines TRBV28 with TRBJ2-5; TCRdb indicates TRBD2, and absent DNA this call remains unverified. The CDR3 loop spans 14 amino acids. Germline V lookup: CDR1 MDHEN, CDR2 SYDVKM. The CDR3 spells CASSFASNQETQYF.

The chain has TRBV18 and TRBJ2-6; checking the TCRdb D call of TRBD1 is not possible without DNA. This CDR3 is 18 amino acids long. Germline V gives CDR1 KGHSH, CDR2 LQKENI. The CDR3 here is CASSLRAGISPGANVLTF. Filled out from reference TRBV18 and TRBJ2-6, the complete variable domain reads NAGVMQNPRHLVRRRGQEARLRCSPMKGHSHVYWYRQLPEEGLKFMVYLQKENIIDESGMPKERFSAEFPKEGPSILRIQQVVRGDSAAYFCASSLRAGISPGANVLTFGAGSRLTVL.

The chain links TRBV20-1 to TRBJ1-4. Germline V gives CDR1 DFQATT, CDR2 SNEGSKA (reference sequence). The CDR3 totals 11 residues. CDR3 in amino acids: CSATLAEKLFF.

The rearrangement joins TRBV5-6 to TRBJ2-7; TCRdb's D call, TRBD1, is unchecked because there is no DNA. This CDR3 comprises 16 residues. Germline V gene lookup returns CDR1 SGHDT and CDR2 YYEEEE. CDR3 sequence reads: CASSLALGQGVYEQYF.

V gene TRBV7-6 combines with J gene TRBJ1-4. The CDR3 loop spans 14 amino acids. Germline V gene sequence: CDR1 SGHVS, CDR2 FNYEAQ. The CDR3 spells CASSGQSTNEKLFF. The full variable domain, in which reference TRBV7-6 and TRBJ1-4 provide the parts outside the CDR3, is GAGVSQSPRYKVTKRGQDVALRCDPISGHVSLYWYRQALGQGPEFLTYFNYEAQQDKSGLPNDRFSAERPEGSISTLTIQRTEQRDSAMYRCASSGQSTNEKLFFGSGTQLSVL.

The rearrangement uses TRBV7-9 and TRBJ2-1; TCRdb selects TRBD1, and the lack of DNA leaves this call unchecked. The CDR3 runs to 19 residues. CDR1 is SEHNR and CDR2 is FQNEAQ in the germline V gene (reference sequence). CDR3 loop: CASSQGRGRVNWEYNEQFF.

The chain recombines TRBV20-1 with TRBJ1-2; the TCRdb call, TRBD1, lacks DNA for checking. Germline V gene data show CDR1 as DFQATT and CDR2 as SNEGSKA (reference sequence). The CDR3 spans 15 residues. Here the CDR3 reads CSARPTGAPTHGYTF.

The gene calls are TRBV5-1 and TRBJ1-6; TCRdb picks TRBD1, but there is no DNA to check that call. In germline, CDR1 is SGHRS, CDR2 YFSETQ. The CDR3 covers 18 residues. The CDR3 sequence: CASSLELAGLSYNSPLHF.

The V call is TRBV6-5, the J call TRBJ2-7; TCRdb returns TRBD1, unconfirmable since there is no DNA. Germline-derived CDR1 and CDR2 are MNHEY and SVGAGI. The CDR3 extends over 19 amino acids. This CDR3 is CASSYSPGGSGESLYEQYF.

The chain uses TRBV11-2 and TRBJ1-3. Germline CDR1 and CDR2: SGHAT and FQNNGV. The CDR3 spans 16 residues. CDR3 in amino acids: CASMGSGRSSGNTIYF.

This CDR3 is CASSLASGLLQETQYF. This sequence joins TRBV7-9 and TRBJ2-5; TCRdb's D call, TRBD2, is unchecked because there is no DNA. Germline loops: CDR1 SEHNR, CDR2 FQNEAQ (reference sequence). The CDR3 loop spans 16 amino acids.

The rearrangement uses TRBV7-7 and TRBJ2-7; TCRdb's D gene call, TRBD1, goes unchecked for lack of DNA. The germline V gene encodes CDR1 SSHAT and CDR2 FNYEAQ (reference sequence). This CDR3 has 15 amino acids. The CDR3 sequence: CASSPLISSTYEQYF.

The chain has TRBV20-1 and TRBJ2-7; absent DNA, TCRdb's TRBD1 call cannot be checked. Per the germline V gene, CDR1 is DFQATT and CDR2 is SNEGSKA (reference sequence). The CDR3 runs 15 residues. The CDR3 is CSARDLGTGAGEQYF.

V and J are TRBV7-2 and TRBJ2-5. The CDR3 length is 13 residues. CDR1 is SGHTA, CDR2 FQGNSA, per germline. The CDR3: CASSSFISETQYF.

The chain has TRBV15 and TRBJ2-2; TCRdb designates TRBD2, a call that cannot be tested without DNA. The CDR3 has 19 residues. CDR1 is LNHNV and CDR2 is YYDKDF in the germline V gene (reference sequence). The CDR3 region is CVTSRAPGTSVPNTGELFF.

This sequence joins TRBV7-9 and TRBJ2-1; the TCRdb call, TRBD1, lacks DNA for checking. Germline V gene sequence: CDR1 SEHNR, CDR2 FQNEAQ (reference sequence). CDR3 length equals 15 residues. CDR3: CASSLQTPSYNEQFF.

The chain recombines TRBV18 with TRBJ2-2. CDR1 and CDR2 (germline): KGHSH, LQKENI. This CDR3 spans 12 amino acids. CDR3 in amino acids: CASSPGAGELFF.

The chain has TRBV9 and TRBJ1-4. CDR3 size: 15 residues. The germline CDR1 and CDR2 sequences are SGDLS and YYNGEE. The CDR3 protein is CASSVAGAVNEKLFF.

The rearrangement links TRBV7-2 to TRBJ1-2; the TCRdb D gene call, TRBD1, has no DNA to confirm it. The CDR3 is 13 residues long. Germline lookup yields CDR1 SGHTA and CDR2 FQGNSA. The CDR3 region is CASSLVPSGGYTF. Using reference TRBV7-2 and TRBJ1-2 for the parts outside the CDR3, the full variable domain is GAGVSQSPSNKVTEKGKDVELRCDPISGHTALYWYRQSLGQGLEFLIYFQGNSAPDKSGLPSDRFSAERTGGSVSTLTIQRTQQEDSAVYLCASSLVPSGGYTFGSGTRLTVV.

CDR3 protein: CASSLLEPGELFF. The chain employs TRBV27 and TRBJ2-2. Germline assignment: CDR1 MNHEY and CDR2 SMNVEV (reference sequence). CDR3 size: 13 residues.

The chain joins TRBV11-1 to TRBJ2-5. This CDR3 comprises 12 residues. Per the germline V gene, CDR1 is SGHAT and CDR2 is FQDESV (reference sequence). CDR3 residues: CASSLLRETQYF.

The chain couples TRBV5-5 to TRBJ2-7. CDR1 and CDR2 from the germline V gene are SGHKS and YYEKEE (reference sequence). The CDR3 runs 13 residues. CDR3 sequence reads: CASSLSSSYEQYF.

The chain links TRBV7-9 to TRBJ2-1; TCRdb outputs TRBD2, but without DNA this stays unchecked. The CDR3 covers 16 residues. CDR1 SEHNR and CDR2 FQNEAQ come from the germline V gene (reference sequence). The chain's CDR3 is CASSPEGFSSYNEQFF.

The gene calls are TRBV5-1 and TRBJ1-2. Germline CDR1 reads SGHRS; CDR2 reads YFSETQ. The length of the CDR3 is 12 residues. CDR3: CASSIAEEGYTF.

The CDR3 spells CASSLGGRNEQFF. The chain links TRBV7-3 to TRBJ2-1; TCRdb returns TRBD2, unconfirmable since there is no DNA. The CDR3 is 13 residues long. The germline CDR1 and CDR2 sequences are SGHTA and FQGTGA.

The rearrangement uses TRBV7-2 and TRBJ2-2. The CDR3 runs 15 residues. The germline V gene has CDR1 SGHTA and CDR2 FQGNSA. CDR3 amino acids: CASSLERASTGELFF.

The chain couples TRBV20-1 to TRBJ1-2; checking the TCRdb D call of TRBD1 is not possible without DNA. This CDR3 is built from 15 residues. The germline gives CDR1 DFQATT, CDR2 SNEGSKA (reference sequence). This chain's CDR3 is CSARDSRTGNYGYTF.

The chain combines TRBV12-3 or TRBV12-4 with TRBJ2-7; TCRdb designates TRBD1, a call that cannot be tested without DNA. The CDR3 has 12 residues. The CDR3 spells CATQGGTYEQYF.

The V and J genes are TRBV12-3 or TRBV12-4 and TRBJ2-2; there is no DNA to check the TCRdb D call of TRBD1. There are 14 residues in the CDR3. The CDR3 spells CASSLTGPTGELFF.

The chain's CDR3 is CASSELADQETQYF. The chain couples TRBV5-1 to TRBJ2-5; TCRdb lists TRBD2, though no DNA is available to test this call. Germline CDR1 is SGHRS and CDR2 is YFSETQ. The CDR3 is made up of 14 amino acids. The full variable domain, its missing parts supplied by reference TRBV5-1 and TRBJ2-5, is KAGVTQTPRYLIKTRGQQVTLSCSPISGHRSVSWYQQTPGQGLQFLFEYFSETQRNKGNFPGRFSGRQFSNSRSEMNVSTLELGDSALYLCASSELADQETQYFGPGTRLLVL.

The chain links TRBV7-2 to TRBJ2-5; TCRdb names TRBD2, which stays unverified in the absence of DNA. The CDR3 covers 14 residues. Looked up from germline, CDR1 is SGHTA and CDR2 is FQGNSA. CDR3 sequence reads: CASSLVTSGETQYF.

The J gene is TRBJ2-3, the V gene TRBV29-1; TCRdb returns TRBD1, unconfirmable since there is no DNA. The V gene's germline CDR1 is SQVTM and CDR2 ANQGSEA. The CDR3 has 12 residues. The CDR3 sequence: CSARQGADTQYF.